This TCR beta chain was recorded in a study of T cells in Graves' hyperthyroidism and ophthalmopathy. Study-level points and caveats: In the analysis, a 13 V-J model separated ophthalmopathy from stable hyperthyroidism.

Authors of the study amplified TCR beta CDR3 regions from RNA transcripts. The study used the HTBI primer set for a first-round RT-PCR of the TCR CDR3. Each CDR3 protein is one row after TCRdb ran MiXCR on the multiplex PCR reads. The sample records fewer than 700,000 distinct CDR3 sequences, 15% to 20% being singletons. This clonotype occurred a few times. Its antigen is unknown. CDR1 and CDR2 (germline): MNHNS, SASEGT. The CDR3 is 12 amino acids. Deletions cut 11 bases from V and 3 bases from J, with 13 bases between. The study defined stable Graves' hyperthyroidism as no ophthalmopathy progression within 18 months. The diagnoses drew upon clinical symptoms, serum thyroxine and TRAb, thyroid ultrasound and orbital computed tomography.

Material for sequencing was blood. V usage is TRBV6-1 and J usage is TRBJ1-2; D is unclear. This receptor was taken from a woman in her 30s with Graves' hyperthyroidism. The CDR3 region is CASRRTDYGYTF. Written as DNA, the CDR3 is TGTGCCTCCCGTAGGACGGACTATGGCTACACCTTC.